This entry concerns a single T cell receptor beta chain. The source of the sample is a study of CD8 T cells in Susac syndrome. Looking at the study overall: Treatment status at blood draw for the Susac syndrome patients was therapy-naive, corticosteroids, or intravenous immunoglobulin alone.

RNA totalling 0.5 to 1 ug underwent reverse transcription with random hexamers. With immunoSEQ multiplex PCR, TCR beta CDR3 was amplified across 54 Vbeta and 13 Jbeta. Via MiXCR, TCRdb re-called the immunoSEQ multiplex PCR reads, giving one row per CDR3 protein. This repertoire shows 160,000 or so distinct CDR3 sequences, approximately 94% found once; its top ten account for 0.1% to 0.12%. The germline gives CDR1 KGHDR, CDR2 SFDVKD. The CDR3 sequence is 15 residues long. The V gene lost 5 bases and the J gene lost 0 bases, with 11 bases spanning the gap. The chain links TRBV24-1 to TRBJ2-3; D is perhaps TRBD1 or TRBD2 (7 bases each). Sequencing input: CD4+ T cells from PBMCs. The source of this sequence is a human donor with Susac syndrome. The CDR3, as DNA: TGTGCCACCAGTGCCAGGGGGGGCAGCACAGATACGCAGTATTTT. Protein sequence: CATSARGGSTDTQYF.